This T cell receptor beta chain was captured by sequencing in a study of blood T cell repertoires in COVID-19 (dated by TCRdb to about 2020). With regard to the full study: Collaborator samples came from the United States, Italy and Spain and covered acute and convalescent phases of COVID-19. Samples came from the ongoing ImmuneRACE study (first 160 participants) plus 1,254 subjects from 6 global collaborators. Where available, HLA class I and class II types were obtained from metadata supplied by the sample provider rather than from assay-based typing. The material from the prospective study consisted of cDNA or gDNA derived from T cells, B-cell-depleted T cells, or PBMCs. Deeply sampled blood TCRbeta repertoires from subjects exposed to, actively infected with, or recovered from COVID-19 were included in the dataset. The repertoires were released in a freely available public database meant as a resource for research on the immune response to SARS-CoV-2. The sample metadata nearly always contained a de-identified subject ID, COVID-19 status, age in years and sex.

Based on the germline V gene, the CDR1 and CDR2 sequences are MNHEY and SVGEGT. Including the terminal cysteine and phenylalanine, the CDR3 comprises 15 residues. The sequence is cut down to CDR3 DNA, 45 bases in frame from base 1. For this chain, trimming is 6 bases at the V end and 4 bases at the J end, and the number of junction bases without a gene match is 10. Details on this clone: This receptor's antigen is unknown. No much larger clone is present one base from it, and per-base qualities are unavailable.

TCRbeta CDR3 regions were amplified from genomic DNA by means of the immunoSEQ Assay, a bias-controlled multiplex PCR. Turning to the authors' computational methods: Within the assay, amplification of reference gene primers was used to estimate how many nucleated cells each sample contained. To quantify the absolute abundance of each unique TCRbeta CDR3 rearrangement, sequence reads were collapsed and filtered. For each sample, productive Simpson clonality was calculated as the square root of Simpson's diversity index over productive rearrangements. As stored in TCRdb, this immuneACCESS dataset retains in-frame rearrangements with V and J assigned. A fraction of the clones does not appear; measured against another copy, unresolved V genes explain less than half of the discrepancy, and the remainder lacks a known reason. The V and J calls and the clone size are those of that table, but D and trimming were determined from the DNA. The sample profile shows some 350,000 clones; around 90% of them were found once. The top ten constitute 6.5% to 7% of the sample.

The investigation overall reported the following: Clinical and demographic metadata were provided uncurated, with the amount varying by source and participant.

Whole blood was collected in K2EDTA tubes by collaborating institutions according to the institutions' own protocols. Collaborator samples were shipped for TCRbeta analysis as frozen whole blood, isolated PBMCs, or DNA extracted from either sample type. Rearrangement joined TRBV6-2 or TRBV6-3 to TRBJ1-1; a stretch of 8 junction bases matches TRBD1. What was sequenced was peripheral blood. The receptor comes from a young man with active or convalescent COVID-19. The CDR3 protein: CASSKAQGEATEAFF. The nucleotide sequence reads as follows: TGTGCCAGCAGCAAGGCACAGGGGGAGGCCACTGAAGCTTTCTTT.